The T cell receptor (beta chain) described here comes from a study of blood T cell repertoires in COVID-19. Germline V gives CDR1 MNHNY, CDR2 SVGAGI (reference sequence). V lost 8 bases and J lost 4; bases outside the gene matches: 4. The CDR3 extends over 13 amino acids. Per the study methods: Estimation of nucleated cell counts relied on the amplification of reference gene primers. The repertoire was sequenced with immunoSEQ multiplex PCR; TCRdb's copy has only in-frame clones and lacks some. V, J and clone size are those of that table, while D and trimming were read from the DNA. The repertoire holds about 4,900 clones, with roughly two thirds as singletons.

The sequence was obtained from a human donor in a cohort sampled during active COVID-19. This chain connects TRBV6-6 to TRBJ1-2; 10 bases are a match to TRBD1. Input material: peripheral blood. CDR3 amino acids: CASGDRGLYGYTF. The CDR3 nucleotides are TGTGCCAGCGGGGACAGGGGACTCTATGGCTACACCTTC.